One and the same sample provided the 3 T cell receptor beta chains below, sequenced in a study of blood T cells in healthy people across ages. Primed by a sample-barcoded 5' primer and a J-beta primer mix, a second PCR proceeded for 7 to 11 cycles. TCRdb used MiXCR to reprocess the 5' RACE reads, holding one entry per CDR3 protein. The sample carries 500,000 to 550,000 distinct CDR3 sequences, 24% recorded once. The data were also submitted as part of a second study, on T cells of mothers and their children.

The sequenced sample was blood. The receptor set was obtained from a boy younger than 18 in good health.

This rearrangement joins TRBV24-1 to TRBJ2-1; D is ambiguous. The CDR3 sequence is 13 residues long. V lost 5 bases to trimming and J lost 0 bases, with 4 bases between them. Germline assignment: CDR1 KGHDR and CDR2 SFDVKD. Written as DNA, the CDR3 is TGTGCCACCAGTGTCAGCTCCTACAATGAGCAGTTCTTC. Amino acid sequence: CATSVSSYNEQFF.

This clonotype has more than one count but fewer than ten. The CDR3 DNA follows: TGCAGTGCCCAAGGACGGGAGGTCCGGAATGAGCAGTTCTTC. Amino acids: CSAQGREVRNEQFF. V gene TRBV20-1 combines with J gene TRBJ2-1; 7 positions match TRBD2. CDR3 length: 14 amino acids. CDR1 and CDR2 (germline): DFQATT, SNEGSKA (reference sequence). With V trimmed by 6 bases and J by 7 bases, 12 bases remained unmatched.

This clonotype was observed a handful of times. The CDR3 here is CASSPDRVPEAFF. The CDR3 region has the DNA TGTGCCAGCAGCCCTGACCGGGTCCCTGAAGCTTTCTTT. V is TRBV9 and J is TRBJ1-1; the D is unclear. Trimming left V 4 bases short and J 6 bases short, with 13 bases between. Germline CDR1 reads SGDLS; CDR2 reads YYNGEE. The CDR3 totals 13 residues.